This TCR beta chain came from a study of cytomegalovirus exposure and HLA in healthy donors. Concerning this clone: The antigen remains unidentified.

Per germline, CDR1 SEHNR and CDR2 FQNEAQ (reference sequence). CDR3 size: 12 residues. J was trimmed by 7 bases and V by 6 bases; bases with no gene match: 4. The PCR ran on 60 Vbeta and 13 Jbeta primers. Sequencing was performed with immunoSEQ multiplex PCR; in TCRdb, only in-frame clones are kept and a portion is missing. Its listing shows about 74,000 clones. Study-level results: Later on, an analysis showed TCR association rates differing by HLA locus, with DRB1 the most and HLA-C the fewest. In all likelihood, a cluster of highly shared sequence variants was a sequencing artifact. Prediction of most subjects' HLA-A and HLA-B alleles by TCR beta sequences was reportedly accurate.

Sequenced sample: PBMCs. The chain employs TRBV7-9 and TRBJ1-1; 8 positions match TRBD1. This sequence originates from a female donor in good health and CMV-seropositive. CDR3 in amino acids: CASRQGAGEAFF. As DNA, the CDR3 is TGTGCCAGCAGGCAGGGGGCTGGTGAAGCTTTCTTT. Looking up the rest from reference TRBV7-9 and TRBJ1-1 gives the full variable domain: DTGVSQNPRHKITKRGQNVTFRCDPISEHNRLYWYRQTLGQGPEFLTYFQNEAQLEKSRLLSDRFSAERPKGSFSTLEIQRTEQGDSAMYLCASRQGAGEAFFGQGTRLTVV.